The 21 T cell receptor beta chains presented below share a single source sample, sequenced in a study of shared clonotypes between healthy human individuals. Measured with immunoSEQ multiplex PCR; TCRdb has only the in-frame clones, and not every one. The table has 450,000 to 500,000 clones, approximately 78% seen once. The sequenced sample consisted of PBMCs. Receptors were obtained from a woman in her forties in good health. Some clones in this sample may be carry-over from other donors' samples.

This chain uses TRBV5-4 with TRBJ2-7, with D perhaps being TRBD1 or TRBD2 (5 bases each). CDR3 size: 13 residues. V lost 4 bases to trimming and J lost 6 bases, with 14 bases between them. Germline CDR1 is SGHNT and CDR2 is YYREEE (reference sequence). Here the CDR3 reads CASSPGTGLEQYF. The DNA of the CDR3 is TGTGCCAGCAGCCCTGGGACCGGCCTCGAGCAGTACTTC. The full variable domain, with the rest looked up from reference TRBV5-4 and TRBJ2-7, is ETGVTQSPTHLIKTRGQQVTLRCSSQSGHNTVSWYQQALGQGPQFIFQYYREEENGRGNFPPRFSGLQFPNYSSELNVNALELDDSALYLCASSPGTGLEQYFGPGTRLTVT.

The chain employs TRBV28 and TRBJ1-4, with D possibly TRBD1 on 6 matching bases. This CDR3 comprises 13 residues. Per germline, CDR1 MDHEN and CDR2 SYDVKM. The V end was cut by 6 bases, the J end by 5 bases, with 10 bases between. CDR3 in amino acids: CASRPQGNEKLFF. CDR3 coding DNA: TGTGCCAGCAGACCACAGGGAAATGAAAAACTGTTTTTT.

The V and J genes are TRBV5-1 and TRBJ2-3; TRBD2 agrees at 7 bases. Unmatched junction bases numbered 3, after V lost 0 bases and J lost 2 bases. This CDR3 contains 15 residues. Germline CDR1 is SGHRS and CDR2 is YFSETQ. The CDR3 region has the DNA TGCGCCAGCAGCTTGGCGGGAGGCCTCACAGATACGCAGTATTTT. Protein sequence: CASSLAGGLTDTQYF.

V gene TRBV28 combines with J gene TRBJ1-1; D is ambiguous. This CDR3 spans 14 amino acids. V was pared by 3 bases and J by 5 bases, with 13 bases between. CDR1 and CDR2 from the germline V gene are MDHEN and SYDVKM. The CDR3 protein is CASSLGREGTEAFF. The CDR3 DNA reads as TGTGCCAGCAGTTTGGGCCGGGAAGGGACTGAAGCTTTCTTT.

V is TRBV7-2 and J is TRBJ2-7; 12 bases line up with TRBD2. Trimming at V came to 2 bases and at J to 1 base, leaving 6 bases not matched to a gene. Germline V gives CDR1 SGHTA, CDR2 FQGNSA. This CDR3 contains 17 residues. The CDR3 DNA sequence: TGTGCCAGCAGCTTACTAGCGGGAGGGCCTGGGTCCTACGAGCAGTACTTC. Translating gives CASSLLAGGPGSYEQYF.

V gene TRBV11-2 combines with J gene TRBJ1-4; a weak D match, TRBD1 (5 bases). Trimming removed 0 bases from V and 7 bases from J, with 15 bases in between. Germline CDR1 SGHAT, CDR2 FQNNGV. CDR3 length: 16 residues. In nucleotides, the CDR3 is TGTGCCAGCAGCTTAGATCGGGGGAGCTTTGGTGAAAAACTGTTTTTT. This encodes CASSLDRGSFGEKLFF.

This clone turned up a few times. This CDR3 reads CASSPTGTLSTDTQYF. Here the CDR3 DNA reads TGTGCCAGCAGCCCGACCGGGACCCTTAGCACAGATACGCAGTATTTT. This chain connects TRBV7-9 to TRBJ2-3, with D perhaps given as TRBD1 or TRBD2 (5 bases each). Germline V gives CDR1 SEHNR, CDR2 FQNEAQ (reference sequence). This CDR3 region has 16 residues. Trimming cost V 5 bases and J 0 bases, with 15 bases left between them.

The chain joins TRBV28 to TRBJ2-7; no clear D gene. Deletions cut 2 bases from V and 5 bases from J, with 1 base between. There are 10 residues in the CDR3. CDR1 is MDHEN, CDR2 SYDVKM, per germline. The CDR3 DNA reads TGTGCCAGCAGTTTAAACGAGCAGTACTTC. Amino acid sequence: CASSLNEQYF.

V gene TRBV5-1 combines with J gene TRBJ2-7; D unclear. Germline values: CDR1 SGHRS, CDR2 YFSETQ. V was shortened by 0 bases and J by 0 bases, with 7 bases between the two germline ends. The CDR3 covers 14 residues. CDR3 DNA: TGCGCCAGCAGCTTGGGGACGGACTCCTACGAGCAGTACTTC. Translated: CASSLGTDSYEQYF. The entire variable domain, with the rest obtained from reference TRBV5-1 and TRBJ2-7, is as follows: KAGVTQTPRYLIKTRGQQVTLSCSPISGHRSVSWYQQTPGQGLQFLFEYFSETQRNKGNFPGRFSGRQFSNSRSEMNVSTLELGDSALYLCASSLGTDSYEQYFGPGTRLTVT.

This chain links TRBV9 with TRBJ2-3, with 7 bases identical to TRBD2. This CDR3 region has 15 residues. The V gene end was trimmed by 0 bases and the J gene end by 4 bases; junction bases not matched to a gene: 5. CDR1 is SGDLS, CDR2 YYNGEE, per germline. The CDR3: CASSVGAGVADTQYF. DNA for the CDR3: TGTGCCAGCAGCGTAGGGGCGGGAGTGGCAGATACGCAGTATTTT.

CDR3 sequence: CASSVTRQGTGELFF. The CDR3 DNA follows: TGTGCCAGCAGCGTAACACGACAGGGGACCGGGGAGCTGTTTTTT. The chain is built from TRBV9 and TRBJ2-2; 8 bases match TRBD1. Germline CDR1 reads SGDLS; CDR2 reads YYNGEE. This CDR3 contains 15 residues. V lost 1 base to trimming and J lost 5 bases; unmatched junction nucleotides: 4.

This chain's CDR3 is CASSLDRTNTEAFF. CDR3 nucleotide sequence: TGTGCCAGCAGCCTTGACAGGACGAACACTGAAGCTTTCTTT. The V gene is TRBV11-1, the J gene TRBJ1-1, with TRBD1 as a possible D gene (6 bases). Trimming left V 5 bases short and J 1 base short, with 11 bases between. The CDR3 extends over 14 amino acids. The germline gives CDR1 SGHAT, CDR2 FQDESV (reference sequence). The full variable domain, completed using reference TRBV11-1 and TRBJ1-1, is EAEVAQSPRYKITEKSQAVAFWCDPISGHATLYWYRQILGQGPELLVQFQDESVVDDSQLPKDRFSAERLKGVDSTLKIQPAELGDSAMYLCASSLDRTNTEAFFGQGTRLTVV.

This rearrangement joins TRBV7-9 to TRBJ1-2; maybe TRBD1 (5 bases). Trimming stripped 2 bases from V and 8 bases from J, with 12 bases between. Germline V CDR1 and CDR2: SEHNR, FQNEAQ (reference sequence). The length of the CDR3 is 13 residues. CDR3 DNA: TGTGCCAGCAGCTTAATAGGGGTGTGGGGCTACACCTTC. As protein: CASSLIGVWGYTF.

This chain uses TRBV18 with TRBJ2-1; 9 bases line up with TRBD2. Germline CDR1 KGHSH, CDR2 LQKENI. V trimming: 2 bases; J trimming: 4 bases; junction bases outside the gene matches: 6. The CDR3 loop spans 16 amino acids. The CDR3 loop is CASSPGTSGHYNEQFF. DNA for the CDR3: TGTGCCAGCTCACCAGGAACTAGCGGGCATTACAATGAGCAGTTCTTC.

As regards this clone: This likely stems from a read error, as it lies one base from a far larger clone. V gene TRBV25-1 combines with J gene TRBJ2-3; 10 bases match TRBD2. V lost 4 bases and J lost 0; bases outside the gene matches: 1. Germline V CDR1 and CDR2: MGHDK, SYGVNS. This CDR3 is 15 amino acids long. For the CDR3, the DNA is TGTGCCAGCAGTGCGACTAGCGGGAGCACAGATACGCAGTATTTT. Its protein product is CASSATSGSTDTQYF.

This clone has a single count. This sequence joins TRBV18 and TRBJ2-1; 8 bases align to TRBD2. The CDR3 is 14 amino acids. V shed 3 bases and J 6 bases; nucleotides not matched to a gene: 4. Germline CDR1 KGHSH, CDR2 LQKENI. The CDR3 here is CASSPSGRGNEQFF. CDR3 nucleotides: TGTGCCAGCTCACCGAGCGGGAGAGGCAATGAGCAGTTCTTC.

This chain joins TRBV28 and TRBJ2-1; tentatively, D is TRBD1 or TRBD2 (5 bases each). The V gene lost 5 bases and the J gene lost 5 bases, with 16 bases spanning the gap. Germline CDR1 MDHEN, CDR2 SYDVKM. The CDR3 extends over 15 amino acids. CDR3 protein: CASSPTSRGNNEQFF. The CDR3 DNA is TGTGCCAGCAGTCCTACTAGTAGGGGCAACAATGAGCAGTTCTTC.

Regarding this clone: This is likely an artifact of a read error, given a far larger clone one base away. This chain links TRBV5-6 with TRBJ1-1, with D hard to call. This CDR3 has 13 residues. Looked up from germline, CDR1 is SGHDT and CDR2 is YYEEEE. CDR3 protein: CASSSILLSNALF. The DNA for the CDR3 is TGTGCCAGCAGCTCGATCCTACTGAGCAATGCTCTCTTT.

The chain is built from TRBV25-1 and TRBJ1-1, with D uncertain. This CDR3 contains 14 residues. V lost 4 bases, J lost 4 bases, and 13 bases lay in between. Germline V gene lookup returns CDR1 MGHDK and CDR2 SYGVNS. The CDR3 spells CASSARSASTEAFF. For the CDR3, the DNA is TGTGCCAGCAGTGCAAGGTCTGCGTCCACTGAAGCTTTCTTT.

This chain links TRBV6-4 with TRBJ2-1; D not resolved. Germline CDR1 MRHNA, CDR2 SNTAGT. Trimming removed 6 bases at V and 5 bases at J, with 11 bases between. The CDR3 length is 13 residues. CDR3 in DNA: TGTGCCAGCAGCGCCGACTTGAACAATGAGCAGTTCTTC. It encodes CASSADLNNEQFF.

The genes are TRBV6-5 and TRBJ2-1, with D perhaps being TRBD1 or TRBD2 (5 bases each). V was pared by 4 bases and J by 1 base, with 11 bases between. Germline V gives CDR1 MNHEY, CDR2 SVGAGI. This CDR3 spans 15 amino acids. CDR3 DNA: TGTGCCAGCAGTTTCGAGGGGCGATCCTACAATGAGCAGTTCTTC. The encoded protein is CASSFEGRSYNEQFF.